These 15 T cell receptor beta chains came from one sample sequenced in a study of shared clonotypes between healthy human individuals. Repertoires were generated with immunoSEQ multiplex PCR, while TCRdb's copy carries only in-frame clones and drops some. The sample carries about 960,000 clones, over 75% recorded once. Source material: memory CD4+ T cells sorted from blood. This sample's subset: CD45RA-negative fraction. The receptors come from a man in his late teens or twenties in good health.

In DNA, the CDR3 is TGTGCCAGCAGCGCCGGGACCGGGGGGGGAGATACGCAGTATTTT. Protein: CASSAGTGGGDTQYF. V and J are TRBV2 and TRBJ2-3; 8 bases agree with TRBD2. CDR3 length: 15 amino acids. After removal of 6 bases from V and 5 bases from J, the junction contained 10 bases not matched to a gene. Germline values: CDR1 SNHLY, CDR2 FYNNEI.

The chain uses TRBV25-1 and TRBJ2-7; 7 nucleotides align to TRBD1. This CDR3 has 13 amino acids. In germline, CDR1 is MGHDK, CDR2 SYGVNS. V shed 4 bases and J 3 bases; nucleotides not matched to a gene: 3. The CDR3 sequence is CASSATGIYEQYF. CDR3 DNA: TGTGCCAGCAGTGCGACAGGGATCTACGAGCAGTACTTC.

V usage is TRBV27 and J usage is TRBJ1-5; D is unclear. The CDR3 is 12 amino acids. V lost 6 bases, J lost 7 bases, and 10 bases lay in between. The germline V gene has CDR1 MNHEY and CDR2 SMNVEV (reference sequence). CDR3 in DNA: TGTGCCAGCAGCTTGCCGGGCCAGCCCCAGCATTTT. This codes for CASSLPGQPQHF.

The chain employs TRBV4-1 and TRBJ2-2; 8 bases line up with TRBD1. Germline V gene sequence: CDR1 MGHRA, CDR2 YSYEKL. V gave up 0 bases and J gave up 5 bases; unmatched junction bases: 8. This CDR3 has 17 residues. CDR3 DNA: TGCGCCAGCAGCCAAGACTTCAGGGGGCAGCAGACCGGGGAGCTGTTTTTT. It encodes CASSQDFRGQQTGELFF.

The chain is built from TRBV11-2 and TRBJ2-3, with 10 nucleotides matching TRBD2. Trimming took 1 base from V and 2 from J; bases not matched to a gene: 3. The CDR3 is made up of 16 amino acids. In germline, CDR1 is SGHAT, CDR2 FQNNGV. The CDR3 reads CASSLGAGGATDTQYF. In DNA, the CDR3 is TGTGCCAGCAGCTTAGGAGCGGGGGGGGCCACAGATACGCAGTATTTT.

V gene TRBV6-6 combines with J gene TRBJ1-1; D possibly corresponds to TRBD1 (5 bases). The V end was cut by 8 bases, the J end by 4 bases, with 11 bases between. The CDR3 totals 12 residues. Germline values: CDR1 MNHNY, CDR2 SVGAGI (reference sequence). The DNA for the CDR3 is TGTGCCAGCGGGGCCCGAGGCACTGAAGCTTTCTTT. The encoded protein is CASGARGTEAFF.

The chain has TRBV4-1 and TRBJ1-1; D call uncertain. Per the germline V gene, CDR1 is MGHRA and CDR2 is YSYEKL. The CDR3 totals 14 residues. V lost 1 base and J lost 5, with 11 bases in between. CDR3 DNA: TGCGCCAGCAGCCAAGGGATTCGGCTGACTGAAGCTTTCTTT. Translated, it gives CASSQGIRLTEAFF.

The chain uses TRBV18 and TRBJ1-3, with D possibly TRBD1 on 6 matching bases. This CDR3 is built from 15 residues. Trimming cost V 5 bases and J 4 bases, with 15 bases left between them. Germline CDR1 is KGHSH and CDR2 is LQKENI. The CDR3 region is CASSMTGAKGNTIYF. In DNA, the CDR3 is TGTGCCAGCTCAATGACAGGAGCAAAAGGAAACACCATATATTTT.

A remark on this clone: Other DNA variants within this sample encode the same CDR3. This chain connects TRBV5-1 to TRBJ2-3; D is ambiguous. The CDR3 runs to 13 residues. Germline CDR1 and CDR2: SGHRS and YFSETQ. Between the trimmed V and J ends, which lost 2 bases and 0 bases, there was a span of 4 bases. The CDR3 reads CASSLGSTDTQYF. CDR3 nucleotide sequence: TGCGCCAGCAGCTTAGGTAGCACAGATACGCAGTATTTT.

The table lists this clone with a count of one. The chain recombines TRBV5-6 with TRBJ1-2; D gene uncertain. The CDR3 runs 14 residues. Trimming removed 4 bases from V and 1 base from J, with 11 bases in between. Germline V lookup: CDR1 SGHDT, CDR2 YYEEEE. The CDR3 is CASSQLDGNYGYTF. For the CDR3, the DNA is TGTGCCAGCAGCCAACTGGATGGTAACTATGGCTACACCTTC. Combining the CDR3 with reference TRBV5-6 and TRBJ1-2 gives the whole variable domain DAGVTQSPTHLIKTRGQQVTLRCSPKSGHDTVSWYQQALGQGPQFIFQYYEEEERQRGNFPDRFSGHQFPNYSSELNVNALLLGDSALYLCASSQLDGNYGYTFGSGTRLTVV.

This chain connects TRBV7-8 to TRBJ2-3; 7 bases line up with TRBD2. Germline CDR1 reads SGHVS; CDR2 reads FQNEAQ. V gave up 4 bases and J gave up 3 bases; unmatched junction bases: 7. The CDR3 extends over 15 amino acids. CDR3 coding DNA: TGTGCCAGCAGCTCAACCCTAGCGGAAACAGATACGCAGTATTTT. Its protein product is CASSSTLAETDTQYF.

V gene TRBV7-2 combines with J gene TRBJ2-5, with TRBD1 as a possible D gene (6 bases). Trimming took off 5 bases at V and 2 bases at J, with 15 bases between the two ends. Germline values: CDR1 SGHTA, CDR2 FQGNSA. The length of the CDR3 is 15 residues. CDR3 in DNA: TGTGCCAGCAGCCGTTTCCAGGGGTGGCAAGAGACCCAGTACTTC. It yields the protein CASSRFQGWQETQYF.

The CDR3 protein is CASSWDRGSQPQHF. Written as DNA, the CDR3 is TGCGCCAGCAGCTGGGACAGGGGAAGTCAGCCCCAGCATTTT. The chain is built from TRBV10-2 and TRBJ1-5, with 10 bases lining up with TRBD1. Trimming at V came to 6 bases and at J to 6 bases, leaving 5 bases not matched to a gene. The germline CDR1 and CDR2 sequences are WSHSY and SAAADI. The CDR3 has 14 residues.

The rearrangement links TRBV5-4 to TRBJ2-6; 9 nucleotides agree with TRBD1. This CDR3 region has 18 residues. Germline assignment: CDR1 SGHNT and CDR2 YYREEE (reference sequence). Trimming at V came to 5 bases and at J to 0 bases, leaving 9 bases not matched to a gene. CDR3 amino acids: CASSRQDRGVSGANVLTF. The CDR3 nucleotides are TGTGCCAGCAGTAGGCAGGACAGGGGAGTCTCTGGGGCCAACGTCCTGACTTTC.

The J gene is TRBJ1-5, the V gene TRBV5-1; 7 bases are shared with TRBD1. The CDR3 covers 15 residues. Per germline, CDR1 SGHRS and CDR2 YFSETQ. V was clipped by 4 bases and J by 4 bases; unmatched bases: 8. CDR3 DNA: TGCGCCAGCAGCCTTACAGGGGCCCTGAATCAGCCCCAGCATTTT. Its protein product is CASSLTGALNQPQHF.